Shown below are 29 T cell receptor beta chains from a single sample sequenced in a study of breast tumors, draining lymph nodes, adjacent tissues. Breast cancer patients provided tissue from their axillary draining lymph nodes. TCRdb processed the multiplex PCR reads anew with MiXCR; each CDR3 protein has one entry. The repertoire consists of 100,000 or so distinct CDR3 sequences, with around 20% occurring once and the leading ten covering approximately 1.2%. The sequencing input was axillary lymph node tissue. These receptors all come from a female donor with breast cancer. Some clones in this sample may be carry-over from other donors' samples.

The chain is built from TRBV3-1 and TRBJ2-1; the D is unclear. Germline V gene sequence: CDR1 LGHDT, CDR2 YNNKEL (reference sequence). The CDR3 is 16 residues long. Trimming took 3 bases from V and 0 from J, leaving 12 bases between them. This CDR3 is CASSHPGPSSYNEQFF. In nucleotides, the CDR3 is TGTGCCAGCAGCCACCCGGGCCCGAGCTCCTACAATGAGCAGTTCTTC.

This clonotype was observed many times. J is TRBJ2-1 and V is TRBV7-9, with D unresolved. The CDR3 is 14 amino acids. CDR1 is SEHNR, CDR2 FQNEAQ, per germline (reference sequence). V was pared by 5 bases and J by 1 base, with 9 bases between. CDR3 residues: CASSPTWSYNEQFF. For the CDR3, the DNA is TGTGCCAGCAGCCCGACGTGGTCCTACAATGAGCAGTTCTTC.

This clonotype was counted ten times or more. This chain joins TRBV9 and TRBJ2-3; 8 bases align to TRBD2. After removal of 0 bases from V and 4 bases from J, the junction contained 7 bases not matched to a gene. The CDR3 has 16 residues. CDR1 is SGDLS and CDR2 is YYNGEE in the germline V gene. Written as DNA, the CDR3 is TGTGCCAGCAGCGTAGGCGGGGGGCATGAAGCAGATACGCAGTATTTT. Protein: CASSVGGGHEADTQYF.

This clonotype was counted ten times or more. The chain couples TRBV19 to TRBJ1-2, with 9 positions matching TRBD1. V lost 6 bases to trimming and J lost 2 bases; unmatched junction nucleotides: 4. The CDR3 sequence is 14 residues long. Looked up from germline, CDR1 is LNHDA and CDR2 is SQIVND (reference sequence). CDR3 amino acids: CASRTGTGNYGYTF. In nucleotides, the CDR3 is TGTGCCAGTAGAACCGGGACAGGGAACTATGGCTACACCTTC. Full variable domain (missing parts from reference TRBV19 and TRBJ1-2): DGGITQSPKYLFRKEGQNVTLSCEQNLNHDAMYWYRQDPGQGLRLIYYSQIVNDFQKGDIAEGYSVSREKKESFPLTVTSAQKNPTAFYLCASRTGTGNYGYTFGSGTRLTVV.

This clonotype has ten or more counts. The chain uses TRBV11-2 and TRBJ2-1, with 8 positions matching TRBD2. J lost 1 base, V lost 1 base, and 6 bases had no gene match. The length of the CDR3 is 17 residues. Germline V lookup: CDR1 SGHAT, CDR2 FQNNGV. DNA for the CDR3: TGTGCCAGCAGCTTAGGGGCACAGCGGGGGTCCTACAATGAGCAGTTCTTC. This sequence encodes CASSLGAQRGSYNEQFF.

This clonotype was counted at least ten times. The chain combines TRBV19 with TRBJ2-1; D unclear. Germline V gene lookup returns CDR1 LNHDA and CDR2 SQIVND (reference sequence). CDR3 length: 13 amino acids. With 3 bases removed from V and 4 bases from J, the gap between germline ends came to 7 bases. CDR3 sequence reads: CASSIAQYNEQFF. CDR3 in DNA: TGTGCCAGTAGTATTGCACAGTACAATGAGCAGTTCTTC. The whole variable domain, remainder taken from reference TRBV19 and TRBJ2-1, is DGGITQSPKYLFRKEGQNVTLSCEQNLNHDAMYWYRQDPGQGLRLIYYSQIVNDFQKGDIAEGYSVSREKKESFPLTVTSAQKNPTAFYLCASSIAQYNEQFFGPGTRLTVL.

This clonotype was detected many times. The rearrangement joins TRBV7-9 to TRBJ2-3; 7 bases match TRBD1. CDR1 is SEHNR, CDR2 FQNEAQ, per germline (reference sequence). With 5 bases clipped from V and 0 bases from J, the junction kept 5 bases outside the gene matches. The CDR3 has 15 residues. CDR3 sequence: CASSQRQGSTDTQYF. CDR3 sequence (DNA): TGTGCCAGCAGCCAAAGACAGGGAAGCACAGATACGCAGTATTTT.

This clonotype was detected many times. The chain employs TRBV4-1 and TRBJ2-1; D remains ambiguous. V was shortened by 4 bases and J by 6 bases, with 7 bases between the two germline ends. This CDR3 is built from 12 residues. Germline-derived CDR1 and CDR2 are MGHRA and YSYEKL. CDR3 coding DNA: TGCGCCAGCAGCCCCCTATCCAATGAGCAGTTCTTC. Translated: CASSPLSNEQFF.

The chain has TRBV20-1 and TRBJ2-5; 14 positions agree with TRBD2. V lost 3 bases and J lost 4; bases outside the gene matches: 7. CDR3 length: 16 residues. Germline lookup yields CDR1 DFQATT and CDR2 SNEGSKA (reference sequence). The CDR3 nucleotides read TGCAGTGCTAGCTGGGGGACTAGCGGGAGCGGAGAGACCCAGTACTTC. Protein product: CSASWGTSGSGETQYF.

This clonotype was detected many times. The gene calls are TRBV20-1 and TRBJ2-1; the D call may be TRBD1 or TRBD2 (5 bases each). CDR1 and CDR2 from the germline V gene are DFQATT and SNEGSKA (reference sequence). V was cut by 3 bases and J by 0 bases, with 12 bases left in between. This CDR3 has 15 residues. CDR3 bases: TGCAGTGCTAGTCGGGGCTCTCGCTCCTACAATGAGCAGTTCTTC. Its protein is CSASRGSRSYNEQFF.

With respect to this clonotype: This may stem from a read error, because a much larger clone lies one nucleotide away. The V gene is TRBV7-9, the J gene TRBJ1-4, with 7 bases matching TRBD1. CDR1 and CDR2 (germline): SEHNR, FQNEAQ (reference sequence). There are 15 residues in the CDR3. CDR3 bases: TGTGCCTGCAGCTTAACTACAGGGGCGAGAGAAAAACTGTTTTTT. Translated: CACSLTTGAREKLFF.

The V call is TRBV6-5, the J call TRBJ2-2; perhaps D is TRBD1 or TRBD2 (5 bases each). The CDR3 totals 15 residues. V was shortened by 2 bases and J by 7 bases, with 14 bases between the two germline ends. Per the germline V gene, CDR1 is MNHEY and CDR2 is SVGAGI. CDR3 in amino acids: CASSYAWERGGELFF. The CDR3 DNA reads as TGTGCCAGCAGTTACGCGTGGGAGAGGGGCGGGGAGCTGTTTTTT.

The chain has TRBV5-4 and TRBJ2-2; TRBD2 matches 8 bases. This CDR3 region has 16 residues. The trim removed 4 bases at V and 9 bases at J, leaving 14 bases unmatched. The germline gives CDR1 SGHNT, CDR2 YYREEE (reference sequence). CDR3 region: CASSRAGEQSVRELFF. CDR3 nucleotides: TGTGCCAGCAGCCGAGCGGGAGAACAGTCGGTCCGGGAGCTGTTTTTT.

This clonotype was picked up many times. V gene TRBV30 combines with J gene TRBJ1-2; D call uncertain. The germline CDR1 and CDR2 sequences are GTSNPN and SVGIG (reference sequence). The CDR3 has 13 residues. V was pared by 2 bases and J by 4 bases, with 11 bases between. The chain's CDR3 is CAWSSTYAYGYTF. The CDR3 DNA reads as TGTGCCTGGAGTTCCACCTATGCCTATGGCTACACCTTC.

Many counts were recorded for this clonotype. The V call is TRBV2, the J call TRBJ2-2; no clear D gene. Germline V gene sequence: CDR1 SNHLY, CDR2 FYNNEI. V was cut by 7 bases and J by 5 bases, with 11 bases left in between. This CDR3 has 13 amino acids. This chain's CDR3 is CASTPDSTGELFF. The CDR3 DNA reads as TGTGCCAGCACCCCTGACTCGACCGGGGAGCTGTTTTTT.

This clonotype was seen a handful of times. This chain uses TRBV2 with TRBJ2-4, with 8 bases matching TRBD1. CDR3 length equals 15 residues. The junction had 4 bases not matched to a gene; V was cut back by 5 bases and J by 1 base. Germline CDR1 and CDR2: SNHLY and FYNNEI. In DNA, the CDR3 is TGTGCCAGCAGTCAGGACAGGGCGGCCAAAAACATTCAGTACTTC. It specifies CASSQDRAAKNIQYF.

Comment on this clonotype: A read error may explain this, as a much larger clone is one base away. The V gene is TRBV11-2, the J gene TRBJ2-7, with D perhaps TRBD1 (6 bases). Per germline, CDR1 SGHAT and CDR2 FQNNGV. The CDR3 spans 13 residues. Written as DNA, the CDR3 is TGTACCAGCGAGGGGGTGAGCTCCTACGAGCAGTACTTC. Encoded protein: CTSEGVSSYEQYF. The whole variable domain, filled in from reference TRBV11-2 and TRBJ2-7, reads EAGVAQSPRYKIIEKRQSVAFWCNPISGHATLYWYQQILGQGPKLLIQFQNNGVVDDSQLPKDRFSAERLKGVDSTLKIQPAKLEDSAVYLCTSEGVSSYEQYFGPGTRLTVT.

This clonotype was seen many times. CDR3 loop: CSVDPGQGNYGYTF. The CDR3 nucleotides read TGCAGCGTTGACCCGGGACAGGGAAACTATGGCTACACCTTC. The chain employs TRBV29-1 and TRBJ1-2, with 9 nucleotides matching TRBD1. Looked up from germline, CDR1 is SQVTM and CDR2 is ANQGSEA. The CDR3 extends over 14 amino acids. V dropped 3 bases and J dropped 2; count of bases not matched to a gene: 4.

The V and J genes are TRBV5-6 and TRBJ1-1, with TRBD1 as a possible D gene (6 bases). Germline loops: CDR1 SGHDT, CDR2 YYEEEE. The CDR3 contains 18 residues. V lost 2 bases and J lost 5, with 25 bases in between. CDR3: CASSFYFKQGPSGTEAFF. CDR3 sequence (DNA): TGTGCCAGCAGCTTCTATTTCAAACAGGGACCTTCGGGGACTGAAGCTTTCTTT.

About this clonotype itself: This sequence may be a read error, since a much larger clone differs from it by one base. V usage is TRBV15 and J usage is TRBJ2-1; D might be TRBD2 (6 bases). The ends were cut back, 11 bases at V and 9 bases at J, with 14 bases in the middle. Germline CDR1 reads LNHNV; CDR2 reads YYDKDF (reference sequence). The CDR3 is made up of 11 amino acids. The CDR3 protein is CAALARGEQFF. The CDR3 DNA reads TGTGCCGCCCTAGCGCGGGGTGAGCAGTTCTTC.

Many counts were recorded for this clonotype. The chain joins TRBV19 to TRBJ2-6, with TRBD1 identical over 7 bases. The CDR3 extends over 17 amino acids. In germline, CDR1 is LNHDA, CDR2 SQIVND (reference sequence). After removal of 8 bases from V and 4 bases from J, the junction contained 14 bases not matched to a gene. CDR3 sequence reads: CASGRATGDSGANVLTF. The CDR3 DNA follows: TGTGCCAGTGGTCGAGCCACAGGGGATTCAGGGGCCAACGTCCTGACTTTC.

This clonotype appeared many times. The chain recombines TRBV19 with TRBJ1-2; D is possibly TRBD1 (5 bases). Trimming stripped 4 bases from V and 4 bases from J, with 10 bases between. Germline values: CDR1 LNHDA, CDR2 SQIVND (reference sequence). The CDR3 is 13 residues long. CDR3 DNA: TGTGCCAGTAGTAAAGAGGGGTTCTATGGCTACACCTTC. Amino acid sequence: CASSKEGFYGYTF.

There are many counts of this clonotype. This chain connects TRBV5-1 to TRBJ2-7; D not resolved. V was clipped by 6 bases and J by 6 bases, with 16 bases between them. Germline-derived CDR1 and CDR2 are SGHRS and YFSETQ. The CDR3 extends over 13 amino acids. CDR3 nucleotide sequence: TGCGCCAGCACTACACGTGGAACGGGCGAGCAGTACTTC. Its protein product is CASTTRGTGEQYF.

This clonotype was seen repeatedly, ten times or more. V gene TRBV19 combines with J gene TRBJ2-7, with 8 positions matching TRBD2. Germline V gene sequence: CDR1 LNHDA, CDR2 SQIVND (reference sequence). Trimming at V came to 3 bases and at J to 2 bases, leaving 6 bases not matched to a gene. The length of the CDR3 is 15 residues. CDR3 nucleotide sequence: TGTGCCAGTAGTATCTCGGCGGGAGGAACCTACGAGCAGTACTTC. It encodes CASSISAGGTYEQYF.

The chain has TRBV5-1 and TRBJ1-1; D is perhaps TRBD1 (5 bases). The length of the CDR3 is 14 residues. CDR1 SGHRS and CDR2 YFSETQ come from the germline V gene. The V gene lost 4 bases and the J gene lost 5 bases, with 15 bases spanning the gap. The CDR3 DNA reads TGCGCCAGCAGCCCGGGGGTAGTCGAAACTGAAGCTTTCTTT. It yields the protein CASSPGVVETEAFF.

This clonotype was found many times. The chain employs TRBV27 and TRBJ2-7; weak D call: TRBD1 (6 bases). The germline gives CDR1 MNHEY, CDR2 SMNVEV (reference sequence). V was cut by 2 bases and J by 8 bases, with 16 bases left in between. This CDR3 has 14 residues. CDR3 sequence reads: CASSLTGTRYQQYF. The DNA for the CDR3 is TGTGCCAGCAGTTTAACTGGGACAAGATATCAGCAGTACTTC.

The V and J genes are TRBV12-3 or TRBV12-4 and TRBJ1-5, with D maybe TRBD1 (5 bases). This CDR3 is built from 16 residues. Trimming pared 6 bases from V and 4 bases from J, leaving 19 bases between. CDR3 amino acids: CASSPAEKGRNQPQHF. CDR3 DNA sequence: TGTGCCAGCAGCCCCGCGGAAAAGGGGAGGAATCAGCCCCAGCATTTT.

In its sample, this clonotype was seen many times. The chain is built from TRBV7-8 and TRBJ1-5; 9 bases are a match to TRBD1. The CDR3 runs 14 residues. V lost 8 bases and J lost 4; bases outside the gene matches: 6. Germline CDR1 SGHVS, CDR2 FQNEAQ. CDR3 in DNA: TGTGCCAGCTCTAGCGGGACAGGGAATCAGCCCCAGCATTTT. This codes for CASSSGTGNQPQHF.

The chain combines TRBV6-6 with TRBJ2-7; tentatively, D is TRBD2 (5 bases). The V end lost 3 bases, the J end lost 2 bases, and 8 bases lay between the germline ends. Germline CDR1 MNHNY, CDR2 SVGAGI (reference sequence). CDR3 length: 13 amino acids. DNA of the CDR3: TGTGCCAGCAGTTATTCGGAGGCCTACGAGCAGTACTTC. This codes for CASSYSEAYEQYF.